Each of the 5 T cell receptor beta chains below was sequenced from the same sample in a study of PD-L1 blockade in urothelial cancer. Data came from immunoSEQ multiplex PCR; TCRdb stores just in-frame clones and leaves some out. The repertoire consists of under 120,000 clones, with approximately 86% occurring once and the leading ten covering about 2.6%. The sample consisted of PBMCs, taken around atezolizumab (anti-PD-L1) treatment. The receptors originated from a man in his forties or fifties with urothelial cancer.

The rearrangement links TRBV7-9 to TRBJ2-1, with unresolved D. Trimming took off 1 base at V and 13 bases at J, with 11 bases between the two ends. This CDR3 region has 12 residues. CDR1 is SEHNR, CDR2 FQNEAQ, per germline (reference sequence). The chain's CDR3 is CASSLEAPSQFF. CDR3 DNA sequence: TGTGCCAGCAGCTTAGAAGCACCTAGTCAGTTCTTC.

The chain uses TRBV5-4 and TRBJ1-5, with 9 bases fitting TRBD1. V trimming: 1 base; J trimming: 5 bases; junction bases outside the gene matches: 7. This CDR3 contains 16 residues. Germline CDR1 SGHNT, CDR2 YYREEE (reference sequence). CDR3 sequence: CASSLRGTGSHQPQHF. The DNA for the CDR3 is TGTGCCAGCAGCTTGCGAGGGACAGGGAGCCATCAGCCCCAGCATTTT.

The CDR3 DNA sequence: TGCGCCAGCAGCCATAGGGACTACCTCTCCACAGATACGCAGTATTTT. It yields the protein CASSHRDYLSTDTQYF. The genes are TRBV4-1 and TRBJ2-3; 7 nucleotides align to TRBD2. Germline CDR1 and CDR2: MGHRA and YSYEKL. CDR3 size: 16 residues. V lost 3 bases to trimming and J lost 2 bases; unmatched junction nucleotides: 8.

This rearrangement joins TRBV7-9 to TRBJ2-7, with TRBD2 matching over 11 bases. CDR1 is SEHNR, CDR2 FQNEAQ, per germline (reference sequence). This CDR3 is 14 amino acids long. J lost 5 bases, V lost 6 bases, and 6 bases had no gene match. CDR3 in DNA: TGTGCCAGCAGTTCTAGCGGGAGGACCAACGAGCAGTACTTC. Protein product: CASSSSGRTNEQYF.

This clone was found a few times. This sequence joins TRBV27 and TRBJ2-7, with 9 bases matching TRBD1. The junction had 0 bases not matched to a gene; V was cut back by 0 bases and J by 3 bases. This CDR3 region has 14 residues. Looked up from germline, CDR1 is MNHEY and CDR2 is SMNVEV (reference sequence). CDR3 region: CASSLSTGGYEQYF. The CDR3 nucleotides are TGTGCCAGCAGTTTATCGACAGGGGGCTACGAGCAGTACTTC.